A single sample is the source of the 23 T cell receptor beta chains below, sequenced in a study of draining lymph node invasion in breast cancer. TCRdb re-derived calls from the bulk RNA-seq reads in MiXCR, one entry per CDR3 protein. The sample yields roughly 3,000 distinct CDR3 sequences, roughly two thirds seen once. The CD4+ CD45RA- CD25high gate defined the sorted memory regulatory T cells. The sequenced sample was sorted memory Tregs from a lymph node. The receptors shown here come from a female donor with luminal breast cancer.

The chain combines TRBV29-1 with TRBJ2-1, with 8 bases that match TRBD2. The CDR3 sequence is 16 residues long. The V gene end was trimmed by 3 bases and the J gene end by 0 bases; junction bases not matched to a gene: 7. Germline V gene data show CDR1 as SQVTM and CDR2 as ANQGSEA. CDR3: CSVESTSGSSYNEQFF. CDR3 coding DNA: TGCAGCGTTGAGAGTACTAGCGGTAGCTCCTACAATGAGCAGTTCTTC.

V gene TRBV4-3 combines with J gene TRBJ1-2; D not certain. Per germline, CDR1 LGHNA and CDR2 YSLEER. This CDR3 contains 14 residues. V shed 0 bases and J shed 2 bases, with 7 bases lying between them. The CDR3 coding sequence is TGCGCCAGCAGCCAAGACACGGCAAACTATGGCTACACCTTC. This gives the protein CASSQDTANYGYTF.

This chain connects TRBV13 to TRBJ1-2; maybe TRBD1 (6 bases). CDR1 PRHDT and CDR2 FYEKMQ come from the germline V gene (reference sequence). The CDR3 is made up of 16 amino acids. V was pared by 1 base and J by 0 bases, with 12 bases between. The CDR3 loop reads CASSLVSGAANYGYTF. Here the CDR3 DNA reads TGTGCCAGCAGCTTAGTTTCAGGGGCAGCTAACTATGGCTACACCTTC.

The rearrangement uses TRBV20-1 and TRBJ2-7; 10 positions match TRBD1. CDR1 is DFQATT, CDR2 SNEGSKA, per germline (reference sequence). The V segment lost 2 bases and the J segment 6 bases; nucleotides outside the gene matches: 10. CDR3 length: 15 residues. The CDR3 loop reads CSARPRDRGFFEQYF. The DNA for the CDR3 is TGCAGTGCTAGACCCCGGGACAGGGGTTTCTTCGAGCAGTACTTC.

This clonotype was observed a handful of times. This chain joins TRBV11-2 and TRBJ1-5; no clear D. Germline-derived CDR1 and CDR2 are SGHAT and FQNNGV. The CDR3 is 15 amino acids. Trimming stripped 8 bases from V and 3 bases from J, with 17 bases between. The CDR3 sequence: CASSPGDRLNQPQHF. In nucleotides, the CDR3 is TGTGCCAGCTCACCGGGAGACCGGCTCAATCAGCCCCAGCATTTT. Using reference TRBV11-2 and TRBJ1-5 for the parts outside the CDR3, the full variable domain is EAGVAQSPRYKIIEKRQSVAFWCNPISGHATLYWYQQILGQGPKLLIQFQNNGVVDDSQLPKDRFSAERLKGVDSTLKIQPAKLEDSAVYLCASSPGDRLNQPQHFGDGTRLSIL.

V usage is TRBV10-3 and J usage is TRBJ2-5; TRBD2 is a possible D gene (5 bases). The V end was cut by 7 bases, the J end by 2 bases, with 11 bases between. The CDR3 runs 13 residues. CDR1 ENHRY and CDR2 SYGVKD come from the germline V gene. CDR3 sequence: CAITPGIQETQYF. CDR3 sequence (DNA): TGTGCCATCACTCCCGGGATTCAAGAGACCCAGTACTTC.

The chain combines TRBV7-2 with TRBJ1-2, with D perhaps TRBD1 (5 bases). Per germline, CDR1 SGHTA and CDR2 FQGNSA. The V gene lost 1 base and the J gene lost 3 bases, with 9 bases spanning the gap. This CDR3 is 14 amino acids long. The DNA for the CDR3 is TGTGCCAGCAGCTTAGGGGGCGCCTACTATGGCTACACCTTC. Its translation: CASSLGGAYYGYTF.

The CDR3 DNA sequence: TGCAGCGTTTCCGACTATGGCTACACCTTC. It encodes CSVSDYGYTF. The chain uses TRBV29-1 and TRBJ1-2, with unresolved D. Deletions cut 5 bases from V and 3 bases from J, with 4 bases between. The CDR3 extends over 10 amino acids. Germline values: CDR1 SQVTM, CDR2 ANQGSEA.

The chain carries TRBV12-3 or TRBV12-4 and TRBJ1-6; TRBD1 aligns across 7 bases. The J segment lost 3 bases and the V segment lost 6 bases, leaving 5 bases of the junction unmatched. There are 15 residues in the CDR3. Here the CDR3 reads CASSPGTDYNSPLHF. The CDR3 region has the DNA TGTGCCAGCAGCCCCGGGACAGACTATAATTCACCCCTCCACTTT.

The chain recombines TRBV6-2 or TRBV6-3 with TRBJ1-1; D not certain. CDR1 is MNHEY and CDR2 is SVGEGT in the germline V gene. The CDR3 is 13 residues long. V gave up 5 bases and J gave up 0 bases, with 7 bases separating them. The CDR3: CASSGSVNTEAFF. CDR3 in DNA: TGTGCCAGCAGTGGGTCTGTGAACACTGAAGCTTTCTTT.

The chain is built from TRBV3-1 and TRBJ2-3; 7 bases line up with TRBD2. Germline V gives CDR1 LGHDT, CDR2 YNNKEL (reference sequence). CDR3 length equals 13 residues. V was clipped by 1 base and J by 5 bases; unmatched bases: 0. The CDR3 sequence is CASSQGGGDTQYF. CDR3 bases: TGTGCCAGCAGCCAAGGGGGGGGAGATACGCAGTATTTT.

This chain joins TRBV3-1 and TRBJ2-2; unclear D gene. Trimming cost V 1 base and J 5 bases, with 14 bases left between them. CDR3 size: 16 residues. Germline V lookup: CDR1 LGHDT, CDR2 YNNKEL (reference sequence). The CDR3: CASSQVPGLGTGELFF. The CDR3 DNA reads as TGTGCCAGCAGCCAAGTACCGGGCCTGGGGACCGGGGAGCTGTTTTTT.

This clonotype appeared a single time. This chain joins TRBV18 and TRBJ2-5; TRBD1 matches 8 bases. The CDR3 runs 17 residues. CDR1 KGHSH and CDR2 LQKENI come from the germline V gene. V shed 2 bases, J shed 4 bases, and the junction held 12 bases outside the gene matches. CDR3 amino acids: CASSPKRRQGPRETQYF. The CDR3 DNA is TGTGCCAGCTCACCAAAAAGACGACAGGGGCCTAGAGAGACCCAGTACTTC.

This rearrangement joins TRBV29-1 to TRBJ1-2, with 7 bases that match TRBD1. The CDR3 contains 15 residues. The germline CDR1 and CDR2 sequences are SQVTM and ANQGSEA. The V gene end was trimmed by 1 base and the J gene end by 5 bases; junction bases not matched to a gene: 10. The CDR3 sequence: CSVEASGQGGYGYTF. DNA for the CDR3: TGCAGCGTTGAAGCTTCGGGGCAGGGGGGATATGGCTACACCTTC. Filled out from reference TRBV29-1 and TRBJ1-2, the complete variable domain reads SAVISQKPSRDICQRGTSLTIQCQVDSQVTMMFWYRQQPGQSLTLIATANQGSEATYESGFVIDKFPISRPNLTFSTLTVSNMSPEDSSIYLCSVEASGQGGYGYTFGSGTRLTVV.

This clonotype came up a few times. This chain joins TRBV9 and TRBJ2-5; D gene unclear. The CDR3 loop spans 14 amino acids. V was shortened by 0 bases and J by 5 bases, with 11 bases between the two germline ends. The germline gives CDR1 SGDLS, CDR2 YYNGEE. Here the CDR3 DNA reads TGTGCCAGCAGCGTAGGTCTAGTCGGCGAGACCCAGTACTTC. It codes for CASSVGLVGETQYF. The variable domain in full, with the rest retrieved from reference TRBV9 and TRBJ2-5, is DSGVTQTPKHLITATGQRVTLRCSPRSGDLSVYWYQQSLDQGLQFLIQYYNGEERAKGNILERFSAQQFPDLHSELNLSSLELGDSALYFCASSVGLVGETQYFGPGTRLLVL.

The J gene is TRBJ2-3, the V gene TRBV5-1; D perhaps matches TRBD1 (5 bases). CDR1 is SGHRS, CDR2 YFSETQ, per germline. This CDR3 has 16 amino acids. Trimming pared 4 bases from V and 2 bases from J, leaving 17 bases between. This CDR3 is CASSPLDSSYTDTQYF. CDR3 DNA sequence: TGCGCCAGCAGCCCTCTCGACAGCTCTTACACAGATACGCAGTATTTT.

V gene TRBV28 combines with J gene TRBJ2-3; perhaps TRBD2 as D (5 bases). CDR3 length: 15 residues. The V end was cut by 1 base, the J end by 2 bases, with 10 bases between. Germline loops: CDR1 MDHEN, CDR2 SYDVKM. The CDR3 bases are TGTGCCAGCAGTTTATTGGACTCCTACACAGATACGCAGTATTTT. Translation: CASSLLDSYTDTQYF.

This clonotype has just a few counts. The V and J genes are TRBV4-2 and TRBJ2-1, with D perhaps matching TRBD2 (6 bases). V was trimmed by 4 bases and J by 6 bases, leaving 13 bases between them. Germline CDR1 reads LGHNA; CDR2 reads YNFKEQ. The CDR3 is made up of 14 amino acids. CDR3 bases: TGTGCCAGCAGCCCCCTAGGAGGGGTCAATGAGCAGTTCTTC. As protein: CASSPLGGVNEQFF.

The chain recombines TRBV4-1 with TRBJ2-7, with a possible D match to TRBD2 (5 bases). The CDR3 has 14 amino acids. The V and J ends lost 0 bases and 6 bases respectively, with 12 bases between them. Germline lookup yields CDR1 MGHRA and CDR2 YSYEKL. Here the CDR3 DNA reads TGCGCCAGCAGCCAAGAACCGGCAGGAGGCGAGCAGTACTTC. As protein: CASSQEPAGGEQYF.

This clonotype has only a few counts. J is TRBJ2-2 and V is TRBV4-3; no reliable D call. This CDR3 has 14 amino acids. Trimming stripped 0 bases from V and 4 bases from J, with 6 bases between. Germline V gives CDR1 LGHNA, CDR2 YSLEER. The CDR3 nucleotides read TGCGCCAGCAGCCAAGATCAGGTCACCGGGGAGCTGTTTTTT. Protein product: CASSQDQVTGELFF.

The V call is TRBV3-1, the J call TRBJ1-1; D ambiguous. The germline gives CDR1 LGHDT, CDR2 YNNKEL (reference sequence). This CDR3 is built from 14 residues. Trimming removed 3 bases at V and 4 bases at J, with 12 bases between. Here the CDR3 reads CASSHGTSTTEAFF. The CDR3 DNA reads as TGTGCCAGCAGCCATGGTACCTCGACCACTGAAGCTTTCTTT.

This clonotype was counted a single time. This chain uses TRBV9 with TRBJ1-2, with 8 bases fitting TRBD1. Unmatched junction bases numbered 9, after V lost 4 bases and J lost 4 bases. Germline lookup yields CDR1 SGDLS and CDR2 YYNGEE. The CDR3 sequence is 15 residues long. CDR3 sequence: CASSPRQGASYGYTF. CDR3 DNA: TGTGCCAGCAGCCCCCGGCAGGGGGCCTCCTATGGCTACACCTTC. The entire variable domain, with the rest obtained from reference TRBV9 and TRBJ1-2, is as follows: DSGVTQTPKHLITATGQRVTLRCSPRSGDLSVYWYQQSLDQGLQFLIQYYNGEERAKGNILERFSAQQFPDLHSELNLSSLELGDSALYFCASSPRQGASYGYTFGSGTRLTVV.

This clonotype has only one observation. This rearrangement joins TRBV10-2 to TRBJ2-1; TRBD2 aligns across 13 bases. V dropped 10 bases and J dropped 0; count of bases not matched to a gene: 3. The CDR3 is 15 residues long. Germline loops: CDR1 WSHSY, CDR2 SAAADI. CDR3 in DNA: TGCGCCACCAGGACTAGCGGGAGCTCCTACAATGAGCAGTTCTTC. It is translated as CATRTSGSSYNEQFF.